A selection of T cell receptor beta chains follows, all from one sample in a study of shared clonotypes between healthy human individuals. Method: immunoSEQ multiplex PCR; TCRdb's copy keeps in-frame clones and lacks some. The sample holds fewer than 600,000 clones, around 78% seen once. The sample was PBMCs. The receptors come from a woman aged 35 to 49 in good health. Some clones in this sample may be carry-over from other donors' samples. The CDR3 runs from the conserved cysteine through the conserved F or W. D genes are given only for firm matches. The size of a clone is reported for some rows only, either as once, few or many, or as a class for expanded clones.

TRBJ1-4 | once | NA | TRBV5-1 | TGCGCCAGCAGCTTGGTTTTGAGGGGTGAAAAACTGTTTTTT | CASSLVLRGEKLFF
TRBJ2-5 | NA | NA | TRBV7-8 | TGTGCCAGCAGCTTAGGAGGCGAGCGGAAGGAGACCCAGTACTTC | CASSLGGERKETQYF
TRBJ2-2 | NA | NA | TRBV5-1 | TGCGCCAGCAGCTTGGCTGGACCGAACACCGGGGAGCTGTTTTTT | CASSLAGPNTGELFF
TRBJ1-5 | NA | NA | TRBV18 | TGTGCCAGCTCAATGGTGGGTAGCAATCAGCCCCAGCATTTT | CASSMVGSNQPQHF
TRBJ2-3 | NA | TRBD1 | TRBV29-1 | TGCAGCGTGCGACAGGGAGGCACAGATACGCAGTATTTT | CSVRQGGTDTQYF
TRBJ2-7 | few | NA | TRBV7-6 | TGTGCCAGCAGCCTAAGACTGGAGTCCGGGTACGAGCAGTACTTC | CASSLRLESGYEQYF
TRBJ1-1 | few | NA | TRBV6-5 | TGTGCCAGCATGGTGGGCGGAAACACTGAAGCTTTCTTT | CASMVGGNTEAFF
TRBJ2-1 | NA | TRBD2 | TRBV7-9 | TGTGCCAGCAGCTCCCTAGCGGGATCGGGTCATGAGCAGTTCTTC | CASSSLAGSGHEQFF
TRBJ1-5 | NA | NA | TRBV5-1 | TGCGCCAGCAGCCCCGTCGGCTCCGCAGGTCAGCCCCAGCATTTT | CASSPVGSAGQPQHF
TRBJ2-2 | NA | TRBD1 | TRBV5-4 | TGTGCCAGCAGCTTGGGGCAGGGGGCTAACACCGGGGAGCTGTTTTTT | CASSLGQGANTGELFF
TRBJ2-1 | few | NA | TRBV19 | TGTGCCAGTAGTATAGGGGCCAGGGGACACAATGAGCAGTTCTTC | CASSIGARGHNEQFF
TRBJ2-6 | NA | TRBD1 | TRBV7-3 | TGTGCCAGCAGCCCCCGACGAACAGGGGGCTTTTCTGGGGCCAACGTCCTGACTTTC | CASSPRRTGGFSGANVLTF
TRBJ2-1 | NA | NA | TRBV5-6 | TGTGCCAGCAGCTTTATAGACCAGAGGGGCGGTGAGCAGTTCTTC | CASSFIDQRGGEQFF
TRBJ1-1 | few | NA | TRBV18 | TGTGCCAGCTCGGCCCGGGGAGACACTGAAGCTTTCTTT | CASSARGDTEAFF
TRBJ1-5 | NA | NA | TRBV10-2 | TGCGCCAGCAGTGGGCAGGGCCATCAGCCCCAGCATTTT | CASSGQGHQPQHF
TRBJ2-3 | NA | TRBD1 | TRBV5-4 | TGTGCCAGCAGGGGCGGGACAGGGATAACAGATACGCAGTATTTT | CASRGGTGITDTQYF
TRBJ2-1 | NA | NA | TRBV12-1 | TGTGCCAGCAGCTTTGTGGCGGGGAGCTCCTACAATGAGCAGTTCTTC | CASSFVAGSSYNEQFF
TRBJ2-5 | NA | TRBD2 | TRBV9 | TGTGCCAGCAGCGTAGAGGGACTAGCGGGAGGAGGAGAGACCCAGTACTTC | CASSVEGLAGGGETQYF
TRBJ2-5 | NA | TRBD2 | TRBV5-4 | TGTGCCAGCAGCTTCGGCGGGAGGGCCTCGAAAGAGACCCAGTACTTC | CASSFGGRASKETQYF
TRBJ1-6 | NA | NA | TRBV7-8 | TGTGCCAGCAGCTTAGCGTGGGATAGCTCACCCCTCCACTTT | CASSLAWDSSPLHF
TRBJ2-7 | NA | TRBD2 | TRBV30 | TGTGCCTGCTCGGGGAGCGGGAGGGACTACGAGCAGTACTTC | CACSGSGRDYEQYF
TRBJ2-1 | NA | NA | TRBV19 | TGTGCCAGTAGTATAGATCTCCGGACTCTTGCCCACAATGAGCAGTTCTTC | CASSIDLRTLAHNEQFF
TRBJ2-1 | few | NA | TRBV7-9 | TGTGCCAGCAGCTTAGATGTGAATGAGCAGTTCTTC | CASSLDVNEQFF
TRBJ1-1 | NA | NA | TRBV20-1 | TGCAGTGCTTCGGGGACCCAAGCTTTCTTT | CSASGTQAFF
TRBJ2-1 | NA | TRBD2 | TRBV10-3 | TGTGCCATCACCAAGGGACTAGCGGGAGTAGGTGAGCAGTTCTTC | CAITKGLAGVGEQFF
TRBJ2-1 | NA | NA | TRBV27 | TGTGCCAGCAAACGCTCAGCCCAATTTGGTGAGCAGTTCTTC | CASKRSAQFGEQFF
TRBJ2-7 | NA | TRBD2 | TRBV18 | TGTGCCAGCTCACCCGGACTAGTGGGCGAGCAGTACTTC | CASSPGLVGEQYF
TRBJ2-7 | NA | NA | TRBV28 | TGTGCCAGCGAATCGACCGAAAGAGTTTACGAGCAGTACTTC | CASESTERVYEQYF
TRBJ2-7 | NA | NA | TRBV7-9 | TGTGCCAGCAGCCAGGACCCGGGAGTATACGAGCAGTACTTC | CASSQDPGVYEQYF
TRBJ1-1 | once | NA | TRBV30 | TGTGCCATTTCGCAAAGGGAGAACACTGAAGCTTTCTTT | CAISQRENTEAFF
TRBJ2-7 | NA | TRBD1 | TRBV9 | TGTGCCAGCAGCGCTTCGCCGGGACAGAACTACGAGCAGTACTTC | CASSASPGQNYEQYF
TRBJ2-3 | NA | NA | TRBV19 | TGTGCCAGTAGTACGAGACCCACAGATACGCAGTATTTT | CASSTRPTDTQYF
TRBJ2-3 | NA | NA | TRBV4-2 | TGTGCCAGCACCCCCTCCGAGACAGACACAGATACGCAGTATTTT | CASTPSETDTDTQYF
TRBJ2-3 | NA | NA | TRBV7-9 | TGTGCCAGCAGCTTAGTAACAGGCCTGGGCGTCGGTACGCAGTATTTT | CASSLVTGLGVGTQYF
TRBJ2-3 | NA | NA | TRBV9 | TGTGCCAGCAGCCCTTTAGCGTCGGGGACAGATACGCAGTATTTT | CASSPLASGTDTQYF
TRBJ2-7 | many | TRBD2 | TRBV27 | TGTGCCAGCAGTTTATTAGAAAGCGGGAGCTCCTACGAGCAGTACTTC | CASSLLESGSSYEQYF
TRBJ2-5 | few | NA | TRBV30 | TGTGCCTCCGTTTTCGGGGTTGGGTGGGAGACCCAGTACTTC | CASVFGVGWETQYF
TRBJ1-1 | many | NA | TRBV19 | TGTGCCAGTAGTCGGAGGTGGGACACTGAAGCTTTCTTT | CASSRRWDTEAFF
TRBJ2-2 | NA | NA | TRBV18 | TGTGCCAGCTCAAGGATTACCGGGGAGCTGTTTTTT | CASSRITGELFF
TRBJ1-4 | NA | NA | TRBV7-2 | TGTGCCAGCAGCTTCGCGGGGGGGGTCAAGAGGGAAAAACTGTTTTTT | CASSFAGGVKREKLFF
TRBJ2-1 | NA | NA | TRBV5-4 | TGTGCCAGCAGCGATGGTATGGGGCCCGACCCCTCCAATGAGCAGTTCTTC | CASSDGMGPDPSNEQFF
TRBJ2-2 | NA | NA | TRBV5-4 | TGTGCCAGCAGCTTCGATCCAGCGAACACCGGGGAGCTGTTTTTT | CASSFDPANTGELFF
TRBJ2-3 | NA | NA | TRBV7-3 | TGTGCCAGCAGCTTAGATTATGCCACCGATACGCAGTATTTT | CASSLDYATDTQYF
TRBJ1-2 | NA | NA | TRBV18 | TGTGCCAGCTCACCGAATGTTGGAGGCAGGGGATCGAATGGCTACACCTTC | CASSPNVGGRGSNGYTF
TRBJ2-5 | NA | TRBD2 | TRBV10-3 | TGTGCCATCAGTGACTCGGTAGCGGGTGAGGGGGAGACCCAGTACTTC | CAISDSVAGEGETQYF
TRBJ1-5 | NA | NA | TRBV19 | TGTGCCAGTAGTTCCTTGACGGGGGAGTACCAGCCCCAGCATTTT | CASSSLTGEYQPQHF
TRBJ2-7 | few | NA | TRBV7-9 | TGTGCCAGCAGCCTCTCCTACGAGCAGTACTTC | CASSLSYEQYF
TRBJ1-5 | NA | TRBD1 | TRBV2 | TGTGCCAGCAGTGACCCCGGGACAGGGGTATATAGCAATCAGCCCCAGCATTTT | CASSDPGTGVYSNQPQHF
TRBJ2-7 | NA | NA | TRBV2 | TGTGCCAGCCAGACGGTCTACGACGAGCAGTACTTC | CASQTVYDEQYF
TRBJ1-6 | NA | NA | TRBV4-2 | TGTGCCAGCAGCCAAGATTTGGCCAGGGGAAATTCACCCCTCCACTTT | CASSQDLARGNSPLHF
TRBJ1-2 | NA | NA | TRBV2 | TGTGCCAGCAGTGAAAGGGGCCATCACGGCTACACCTTC | CASSERGHHGYTF
TRBJ1-5 | NA | NA | TRBV7-9 | TGTGCCAGCAGCCATAACGGGGAGGGTGGACAGCCCCAGCATTTT | CASSHNGEGGQPQHF
TRBJ2-1 | NA | TRBD2 | TRBV18 | TGTGCCAGCTCGCCTGGGACTAGCGGGGGCTACAATGAGCAGTTCTTC | CASSPGTSGGYNEQFF